Shown below are 6 T cell receptor beta chains from a single sample sequenced in a study of shared clonotypes between healthy human individuals (dated by TCRdb to between 2020 and 2021). Library preparation was by the immunoSEQ multiplex PCR assay. Entries here come from immuneACCESS through TCRdb and include only in-frame sequences with V and J called. Some clones fail to appear in such tables; in the studies checked, an unresolved V gene covers under half of the shortfall, and the cause of the remainder is unknown. Present in this sample are 550,000 to 700,000 clones, roughly 73% of which were seen just once. Roughly 1.9% of the sample is in the top ten clones. Input material: memory CD4+ T cells sorted from blood. In light of the paper, this sample's cell subset or site label describes: CD45RA-negative fraction. The receptors here all came from a woman aged 25 to 45 in good health.

The genes are TRBV29-1 and TRBJ1-2; D unresolved. Germline V gene sequence: CDR1 SQVTM, CDR2 ANQGSEA. V was clipped by 6 bases and J by 2 bases, with 13 bases between them. The CDR3 loop spans 13 amino acids. CDR3: CSVLWTGNYGYTF. CDR3 bases: TGCAGCGTCCTTTGGACGGGGAACTATGGCTACACCTTC.

The chain employs TRBV7-9 and TRBJ1-2; D possibly corresponds to TRBD1 (6 bases). Trimming stripped 5 bases from V and 8 bases from J, with 21 bases between. Germline assignment: CDR1 SEHNR and CDR2 FQNEAQ (reference sequence). This CDR3 is built from 15 residues. CDR3 DNA: TGTGCCAGCAGCAAGACGCGGACAGTCCTTGACGGCTACACCTTC. It is translated as CASSKTRTVLDGYTF.

The J gene is TRBJ1-3, the V gene TRBV7-7; D gene uncertain. Trimming pared 7 bases from V and 1 base from J, leaving 11 bases between. The germline gives CDR1 SSHAT, CDR2 FNYEAQ (reference sequence). The CDR3 is made up of 14 amino acids. For the CDR3, the DNA is TGTGCCAGCACCCTCCTAAATTCTGGAAACACCATATATTTT. Amino acid sequence: CASTLLNSGNTIYF. Combining the CDR3 with reference TRBV7-7 and TRBJ1-3 gives the whole variable domain GAGVSQSPRYKVTKRGQDVTLRCDPISSHATLYWYQQALGQGPEFLTYFNYEAQPDKSGLPSDRFSAERPEGSISTLTIQRTEQRDSAMYRCASTLLNSGNTIYFGEGSWLTVV.

The J gene is TRBJ2-7, the V gene TRBV4-1; possible D gene TRBD1, 5 bases. V shed 2 bases and J shed 0 bases, with 20 bases lying between them. Germline assignment: CDR1 MGHRA and CDR2 YSYEKL. The CDR3 loop spans 18 amino acids. The DNA of the CDR3 is TGCGCCAGCAGCCAATCGGTTTCGAAGGGGAAAGACTCCTACGAGCAGTACTTC. It codes for CASSQSVSKGKDSYEQYF.

CDR3 loop: CASSIRDSRVNEQFF. The CDR3 DNA is TGTGCCAGTAGTATTAGGGACAGTAGGGTCAATGAGCAGTTCTTC. This sequence joins TRBV19 and TRBJ2-1, with 7 bases identical to TRBD1. The CDR3 sequence is 15 residues long. Germline lookup yields CDR1 LNHDA and CDR2 SQIVND (reference sequence). V trimming: 3 bases; J trimming: 6 bases; junction bases outside the gene matches: 8.

This chain joins TRBV30 and TRBJ2-2; D possibly corresponds to TRBD1 (7 bases). The CDR3 contains 15 residues. In germline, CDR1 is GTSNPN, CDR2 SVGIG (reference sequence). With 3 bases removed from V and 4 bases from J, the gap between germline ends came to 15 bases. CDR3 nucleotides: TGTGCCTGGAGCTACCAGGGGGGACCCACCGGGGAGCTGTTTTTT. This gives the protein CAWSYQGGPTGELFF.